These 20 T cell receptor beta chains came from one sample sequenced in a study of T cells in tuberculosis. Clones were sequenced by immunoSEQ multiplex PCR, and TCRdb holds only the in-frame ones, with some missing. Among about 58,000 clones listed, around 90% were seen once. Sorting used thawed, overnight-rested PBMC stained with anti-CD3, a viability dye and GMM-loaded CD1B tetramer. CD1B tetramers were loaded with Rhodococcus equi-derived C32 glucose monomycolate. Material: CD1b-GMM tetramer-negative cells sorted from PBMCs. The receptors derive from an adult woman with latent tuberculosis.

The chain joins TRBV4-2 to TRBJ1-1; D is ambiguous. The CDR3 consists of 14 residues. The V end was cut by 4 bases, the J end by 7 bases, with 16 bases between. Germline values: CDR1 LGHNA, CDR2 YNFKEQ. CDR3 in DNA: TGTGCCAGCAGCCTGATGACGGGTACCAATGAAGCTTTCTTT. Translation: CASSLMTGTNEAFF.

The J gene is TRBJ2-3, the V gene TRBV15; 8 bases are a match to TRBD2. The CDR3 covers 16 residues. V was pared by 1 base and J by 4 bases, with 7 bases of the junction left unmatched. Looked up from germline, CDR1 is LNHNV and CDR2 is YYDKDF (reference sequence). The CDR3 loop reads CATSRVRAGGSDTQYF. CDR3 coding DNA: TGTGCCACCAGCAGAGTACGGGCGGGAGGTTCAGATACGCAGTATTTT.

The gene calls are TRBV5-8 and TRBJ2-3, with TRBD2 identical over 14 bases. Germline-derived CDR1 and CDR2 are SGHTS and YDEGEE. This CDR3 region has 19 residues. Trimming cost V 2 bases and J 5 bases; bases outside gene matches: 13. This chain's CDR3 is CASSFGTSGSAILRDTQYF. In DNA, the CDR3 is TGTGCCAGCAGCTTCGGGACTAGCGGGAGTGCTATACTAAGAGATACGCAGTATTTT.

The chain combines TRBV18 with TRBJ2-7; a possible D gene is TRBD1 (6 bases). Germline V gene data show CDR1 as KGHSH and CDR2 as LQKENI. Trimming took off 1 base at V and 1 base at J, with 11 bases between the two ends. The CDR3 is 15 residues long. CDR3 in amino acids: CASSPRDIPSYEQYF. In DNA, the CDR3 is TGTGCCAGCTCACCACGGGACATTCCGTCCTACGAGCAGTACTTC.

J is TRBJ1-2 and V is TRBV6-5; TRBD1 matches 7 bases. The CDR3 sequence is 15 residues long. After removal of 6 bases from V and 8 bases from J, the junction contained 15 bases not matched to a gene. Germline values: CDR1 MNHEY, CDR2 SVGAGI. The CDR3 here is CASRARRQGMRGYTF. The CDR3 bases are TGTGCCAGCAGAGCGCGGAGACAGGGTATGAGGGGCTACACCTTC.

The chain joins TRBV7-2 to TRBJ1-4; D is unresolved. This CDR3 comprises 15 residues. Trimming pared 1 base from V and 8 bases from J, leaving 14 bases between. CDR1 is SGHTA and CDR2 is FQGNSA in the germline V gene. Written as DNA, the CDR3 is TGTGCCAGCAGCTTAGATCGATGGGCGAACGAAAAACTGTTTTTT. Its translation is CASSLDRWANEKLFF.

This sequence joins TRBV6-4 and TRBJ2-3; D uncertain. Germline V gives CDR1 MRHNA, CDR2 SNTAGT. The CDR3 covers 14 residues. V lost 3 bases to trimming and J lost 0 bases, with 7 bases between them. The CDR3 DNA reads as TGTGCCAGCAGTGAAGGCGGAAGCACAGATACGCAGTATTTT. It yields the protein CASSEGGSTDTQYF.

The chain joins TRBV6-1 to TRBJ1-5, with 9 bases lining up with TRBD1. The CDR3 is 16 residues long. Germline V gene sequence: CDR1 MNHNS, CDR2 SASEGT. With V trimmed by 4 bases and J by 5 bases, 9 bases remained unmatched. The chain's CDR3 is CASSVRQGEGYQPQHF. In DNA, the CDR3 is TGTGCCAGCAGTGTCCGACAGGGGGAAGGGTATCAGCCCCAGCATTTT.

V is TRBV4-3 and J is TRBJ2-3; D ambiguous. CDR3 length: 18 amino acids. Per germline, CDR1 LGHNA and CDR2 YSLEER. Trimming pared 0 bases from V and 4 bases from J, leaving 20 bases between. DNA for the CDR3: TGCGCCAGCAGCCAAGATGCGGCCCGCGGTACTTTACCAGATACGCAGTATTTT. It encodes CASSQDAARGTLPDTQYF.

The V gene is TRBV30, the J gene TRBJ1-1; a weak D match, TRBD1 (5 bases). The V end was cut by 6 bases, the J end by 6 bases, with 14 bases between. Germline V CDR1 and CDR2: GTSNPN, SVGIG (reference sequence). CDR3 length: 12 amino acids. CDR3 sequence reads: CACSRRTPEAFF. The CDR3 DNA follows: TGTGCCTGCAGCCGGCGGACACCTGAAGCTTTCTTT.

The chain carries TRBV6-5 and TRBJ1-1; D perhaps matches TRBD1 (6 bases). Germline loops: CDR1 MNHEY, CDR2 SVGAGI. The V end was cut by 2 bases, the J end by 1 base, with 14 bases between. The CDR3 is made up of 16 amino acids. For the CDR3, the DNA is TGTGCCAGCAGTTACCGACAAACAGGGAAGAACACTGAAGCTTTCTTT. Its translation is CASSYRQTGKNTEAFF.

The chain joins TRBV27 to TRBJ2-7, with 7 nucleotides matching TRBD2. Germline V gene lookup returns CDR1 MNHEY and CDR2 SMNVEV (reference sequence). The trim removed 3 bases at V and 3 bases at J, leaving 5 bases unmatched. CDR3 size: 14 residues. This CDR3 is CASSFLGEGYEQYF. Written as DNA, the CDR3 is TGTGCCAGCAGTTTTTTGGGGGAGGGCTACGAGCAGTACTTC.

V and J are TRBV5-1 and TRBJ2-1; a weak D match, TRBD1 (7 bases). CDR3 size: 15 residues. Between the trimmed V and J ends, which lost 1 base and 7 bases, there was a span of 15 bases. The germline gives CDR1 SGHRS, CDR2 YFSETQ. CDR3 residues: CASSLWAGGINEQFF. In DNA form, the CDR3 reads TGCGCCAGCAGCTTGTGGGCAGGGGGGATAAATGAGCAGTTCTTC. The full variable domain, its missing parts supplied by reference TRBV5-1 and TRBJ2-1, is KAGVTQTPRYLIKTRGQQVTLSCSPISGHRSVSWYQQTPGQGLQFLFEYFSETQRNKGNFPGRFSGRQFSNSRSEMNVSTLELGDSALYLCASSLWAGGINEQFFGPGTRLTVL.

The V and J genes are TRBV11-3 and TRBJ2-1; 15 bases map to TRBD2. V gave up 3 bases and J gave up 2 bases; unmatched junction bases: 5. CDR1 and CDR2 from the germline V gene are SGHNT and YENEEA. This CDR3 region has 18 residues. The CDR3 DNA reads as TGTGCCAGCAGCTTCCGGACTAGCGGGAGGGGGGCCTACAATGAGCAGTTCTTC. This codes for CASSFRTSGRGAYNEQFF.

The CDR3 nucleotides are TGTGCCAGCAGCTTAATTCCTAGCGGGGGGCTAGGGTACAATGGAGAGCAGTTCTTC. Translating it yields CASSLIPSGGLGYNGEQFF. The chain is built from TRBV7-3 and TRBJ2-1; TRBD2 matches at 11 bases. The germline gives CDR1 SGHTA, CDR2 FQGTGA. V trimming: 1 base; J trimming: 10 bases; junction bases outside the gene matches: 18. This CDR3 has 19 residues.

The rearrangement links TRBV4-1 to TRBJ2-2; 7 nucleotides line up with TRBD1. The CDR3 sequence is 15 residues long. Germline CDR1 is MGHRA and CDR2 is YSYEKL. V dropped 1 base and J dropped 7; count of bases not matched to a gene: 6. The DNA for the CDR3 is TGCGCCAGCAGCCAAGTCGGGACAGATGGCGGGGAGCTGTTTTTT. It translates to CASSQVGTDGGELFF.

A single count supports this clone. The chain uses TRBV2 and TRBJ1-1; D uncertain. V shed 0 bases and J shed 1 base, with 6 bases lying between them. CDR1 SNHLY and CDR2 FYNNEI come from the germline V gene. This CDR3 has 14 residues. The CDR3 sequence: CASSEAGRNTEAFF. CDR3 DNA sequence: TGTGCCAGCAGTGAAGCGGGCCGGAACACTGAAGCTTTCTTT.

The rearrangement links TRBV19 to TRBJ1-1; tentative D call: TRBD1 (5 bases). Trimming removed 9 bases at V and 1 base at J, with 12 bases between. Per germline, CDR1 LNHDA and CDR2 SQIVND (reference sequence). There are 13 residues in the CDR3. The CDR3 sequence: CASRGTKNTEAFF. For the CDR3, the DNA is TGTGCCAGCCGGGGGACGAAGAACACTGAAGCTTTCTTT. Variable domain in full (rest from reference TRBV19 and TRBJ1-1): DGGITQSPKYLFRKEGQNVTLSCEQNLNHDAMYWYRQDPGQGLRLIYYSQIVNDFQKGDIAEGYSVSREKKESFPLTVTSAQKNPTAFYLCASRGTKNTEAFFGQGTRLTVV.

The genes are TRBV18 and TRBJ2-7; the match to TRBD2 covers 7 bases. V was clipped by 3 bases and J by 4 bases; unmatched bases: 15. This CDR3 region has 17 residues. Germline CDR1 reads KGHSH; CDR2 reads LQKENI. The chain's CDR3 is CASSPRTGTTGGYEQYF. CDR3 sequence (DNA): TGTGCCAGCTCACCGCGCACCGGGACTACGGGTGGATACGAGCAGTACTTC.

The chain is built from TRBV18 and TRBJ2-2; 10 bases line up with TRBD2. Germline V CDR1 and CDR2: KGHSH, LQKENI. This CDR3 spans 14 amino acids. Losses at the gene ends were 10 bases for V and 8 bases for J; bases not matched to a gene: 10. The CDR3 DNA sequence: TGTGCCACTTCCTCCGGGACTAGCGATGGGGAGCTGTTTTTT. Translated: CATSSGTSDGELFF.